This T cell receptor beta chain was recorded in a study of blood T cell repertoires in COVID-19. Study as a whole: Specimens from acute and convalescent COVID-19 originated in the United States, Italy and Spain.

Authors' data handling: Amplification with reference gene primers provided the estimates of nucleated cell counts. The protocol was immunoSEQ multiplex PCR, while the TCRdb copy is restricted to in-frame clones and leaves out a portion. The DNA was the basis for D and trimming; V, J and clone size are from that table. This table has over 200,000 clones, about 68% appearing once. This CDR3 is built from 15 residues. The germline CDR1 and CDR2 sequences are DFQATT and SNEGSKA (reference sequence). V gave up 3 bases and J gave up 2 bases, with 14 bases separating them. This clone was seen just once. The chain has TRBV20-1 and TRBJ1-3, with TRBD1 as a possible D gene (5 bases). Sequenced sample: peripheral blood. This receptor was taken from an elderly woman with acute or convalescent COVID-19. CDR3 DNA: TGCAGTGCTAGTTCGACAGCAAACGCTGGAAACACCATATATTTT. Translated: CSASSTANAGNTIYF.